These 4 T cell receptor beta chains came from one sample sequenced in a study of cytomegalovirus exposure and HLA in healthy donors. Amplification used 60 Vbeta primers and 13 Jbeta primers. Sequencing was performed with immunoSEQ multiplex PCR; in TCRdb, only in-frame clones are kept and a portion is missing. Among 210,000 or so clones, approximately 79% were seen once, and the ten largest hold around 1.8%. Sequenced material: PBMCs. These receptors originate from a man between 18 and 35 years old in good health and CMV-seronegative.

This clone has only a few counts. The chain links TRBV7-9 to TRBJ2-1; 10 bases map to TRBD1. Germline CDR1 is SEHNR and CDR2 is FQNEAQ (reference sequence). The ends lost 1 base at V and 9 bases at J; junction bases unmatched: 0. The CDR3 is 13 amino acids. The CDR3 region has the DNA TGTGCCAGCAGCTTAGGGACAGGGGGTGAGCAGTTCTTC. Protein sequence: CASSLGTGGEQFF.

This clone was seen a handful of times. V and J are TRBV4-3 and TRBJ2-2; unclear D gene. The CDR3 spans 16 residues. V was trimmed by 4 bases and J by 8 bases, leaving 20 bases between them. Germline V gene lookup returns CDR1 LGHNA and CDR2 YSLEER. CDR3 DNA sequence: TGCGCCAGCAGCCCCCGTTTGGGCTCCCCAATTGGGGAGCTGTTTTTT. This encodes CASSPRLGSPIGELFF.

The gene calls are TRBV30 and TRBJ2-5, with TRBD2 identical over 7 bases. Losses at the gene ends were 1 base for V and 1 base for J; bases not matched to a gene: 3. Germline CDR1 reads GTSNPN; CDR2 reads SVGIG (reference sequence). This CDR3 contains 14 residues. The CDR3 is CAWSGGGFQETQYF. The CDR3 coding sequence is TGTGCCTGGAGTGGGGGGGGGTTCCAAGAGACCCAGTACTTC. The whole variable domain, remainder taken from reference TRBV30 and TRBJ2-5, is SQTIHQWPATLVQPVGSPLSLECTVEGTSNPNLYWYRQAAGRGLQLLFYSVGIGQISSEVPQNLSASRPQDRQFILSSKKLLLSDSGFYLCAWSGGGFQETQYFGPGTRLLVL.

V and J are TRBV5-8 and TRBJ2-7, with D unresolved. Germline V lookup: CDR1 SGHTS, CDR2 YDEGEE. The V end lost 3 bases, the J end lost 3 bases, and 10 bases lay between the germline ends. This CDR3 is built from 13 residues. DNA of the CDR3: TGTGCCAGCAGCTCGGCTAGTCACTACGAGCAGTACTTC. Its protein is CASSSASHYEQYF.